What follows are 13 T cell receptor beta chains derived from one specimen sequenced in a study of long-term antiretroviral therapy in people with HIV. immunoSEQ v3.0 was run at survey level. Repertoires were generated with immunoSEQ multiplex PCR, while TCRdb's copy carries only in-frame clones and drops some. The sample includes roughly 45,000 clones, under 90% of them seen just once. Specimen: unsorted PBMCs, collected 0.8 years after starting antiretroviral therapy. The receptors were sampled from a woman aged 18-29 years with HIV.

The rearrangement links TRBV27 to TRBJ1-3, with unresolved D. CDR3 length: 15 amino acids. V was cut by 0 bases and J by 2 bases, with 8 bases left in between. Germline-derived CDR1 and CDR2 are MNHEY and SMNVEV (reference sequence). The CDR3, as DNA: TGTGCCAGCAGTTTATCGCCGGCCCCTGGAAACACCATATATTTT. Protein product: CASSLSPAPGNTIYF.

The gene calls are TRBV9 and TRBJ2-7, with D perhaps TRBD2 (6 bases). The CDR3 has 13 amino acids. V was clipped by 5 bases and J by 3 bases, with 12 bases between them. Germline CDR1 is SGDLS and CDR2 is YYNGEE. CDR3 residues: CASSRGRNYEQYF. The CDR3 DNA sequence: TGTGCCAGCAGTAGAGGGAGGAACTACGAGCAGTACTTC.

The CDR3 DNA is TGTGCCAGCAGTTACGGCGGGAGCAAGAATGAGCAGTTCTTC. This encodes CASSYGGSKNEQFF. The chain employs TRBV6-5 and TRBJ2-1, with 7 positions matching TRBD2. V gave up 2 bases and J gave up 7 bases; unmatched junction bases: 5. Germline V gives CDR1 MNHEY, CDR2 SVGAGI. The length of the CDR3 is 14 residues.

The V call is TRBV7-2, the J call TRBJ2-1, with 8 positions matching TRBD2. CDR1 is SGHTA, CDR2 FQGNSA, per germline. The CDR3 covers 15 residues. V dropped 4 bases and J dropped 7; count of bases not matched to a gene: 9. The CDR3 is CASSSGTRGINEQFF. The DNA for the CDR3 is TGTGCCAGCAGCTCCGGGACTAGGGGGATAAATGAGCAGTTCTTC.

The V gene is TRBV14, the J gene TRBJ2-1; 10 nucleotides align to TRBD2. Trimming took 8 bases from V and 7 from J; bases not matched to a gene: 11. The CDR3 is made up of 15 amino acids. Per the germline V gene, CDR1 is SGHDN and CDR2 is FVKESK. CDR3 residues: CASGELAGLANEQFF. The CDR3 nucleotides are TGTGCCAGCGGCGAACTAGCGGGATTAGCAAATGAGCAGTTCTTC. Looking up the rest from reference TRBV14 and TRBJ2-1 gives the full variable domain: EAGVTQFPSHSVIEKGQTVTLRCDPISGHDNLYWYRRVMGKEIKFLLHFVKESKQDESGMPNNRFLAERTGGTYSTLKVQPAELEDSGVYFCASGELAGLANEQFFGPGTRLTVL.

In DNA, the CDR3 is TGCGCCAGCAGCCAAGGACAGTACGCCTACGAGCAGTACTTC. This gives the protein CASSQGQYAYEQYF. The chain joins TRBV4-1 to TRBJ2-7; a weak D match, TRBD1 (5 bases). Trimming removed 1 base from V and 2 bases from J, with 9 bases in between. CDR1 and CDR2 from the germline V gene are MGHRA and YSYEKL. This CDR3 spans 14 amino acids.

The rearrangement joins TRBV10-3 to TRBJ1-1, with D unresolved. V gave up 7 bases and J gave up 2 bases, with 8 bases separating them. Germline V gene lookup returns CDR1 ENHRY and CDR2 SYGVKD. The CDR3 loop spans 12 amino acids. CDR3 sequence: CAITRGNTEAFF. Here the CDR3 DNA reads TGTGCCATCACTCGGGGAAACACTGAAGCTTTCTTT.

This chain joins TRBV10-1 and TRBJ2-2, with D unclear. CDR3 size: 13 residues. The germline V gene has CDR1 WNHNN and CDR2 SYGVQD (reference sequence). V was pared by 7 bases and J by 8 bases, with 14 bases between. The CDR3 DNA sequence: TGCGCCAGCAAAGCAGGATTGGTGGGGGAGCTGTTTTTT. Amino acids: CASKAGLVGELFF.

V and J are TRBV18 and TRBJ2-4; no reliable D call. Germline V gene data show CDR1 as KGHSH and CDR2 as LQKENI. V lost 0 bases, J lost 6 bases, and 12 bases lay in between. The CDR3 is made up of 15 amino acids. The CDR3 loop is CASSPPDGFLNIQYF. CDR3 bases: TGTGCCAGCTCACCACCCGACGGATTTTTAAACATTCAGTACTTC.

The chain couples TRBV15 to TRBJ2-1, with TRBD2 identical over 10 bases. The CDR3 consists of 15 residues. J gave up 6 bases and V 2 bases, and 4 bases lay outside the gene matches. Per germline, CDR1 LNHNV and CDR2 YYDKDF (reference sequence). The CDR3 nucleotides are TGTGCCACCAGCAGAAATCTAGCGGGAGTCAATGAGCAGTTCTTC. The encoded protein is CATSRNLAGVNEQFF.

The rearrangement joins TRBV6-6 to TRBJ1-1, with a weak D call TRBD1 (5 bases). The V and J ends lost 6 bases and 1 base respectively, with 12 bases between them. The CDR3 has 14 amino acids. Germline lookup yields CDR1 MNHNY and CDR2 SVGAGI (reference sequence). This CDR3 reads CASSTKQGNTEAFF. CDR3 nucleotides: TGTGCCAGCAGCACGAAGCAGGGGAACACTGAAGCTTTCTTT.

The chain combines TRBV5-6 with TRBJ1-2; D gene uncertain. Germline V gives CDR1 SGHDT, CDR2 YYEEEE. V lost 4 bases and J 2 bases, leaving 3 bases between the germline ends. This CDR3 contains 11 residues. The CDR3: CASSLNYGYTF. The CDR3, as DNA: TGTGCCAGCAGCCTGAACTATGGCTACACCTTC.

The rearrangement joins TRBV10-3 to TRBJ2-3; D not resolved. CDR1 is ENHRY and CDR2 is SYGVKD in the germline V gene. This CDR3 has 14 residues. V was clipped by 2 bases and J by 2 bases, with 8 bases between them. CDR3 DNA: TGTGCCATCAGTGAGCTCCCCATCACAGATACGCAGTATTTT. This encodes CAISELPITDTQYF.